The T cell receptor beta chain under discussion was sequenced for a study of T cell repertoires in cytomegalovirus infection. Study summary: Used in the study were CMV epitopes, some recently identified and HLA-C-restricted, others well-studied and HLA-B-restricted. Study results and caveats: Frequencies of public TCR beta families were cumulated, and this identified carriers of CMV plus the relevant HLA.

From the reads, TCRdb called clonotypes with MiXCR, one entry per CDR3 protein. This table has about 500,000 distinct CDR3 sequences, roughly 34% appearing once. With 3 bases removed from V and 1 base from J, the gap between germline ends came to 10 bases. Looked up from germline, CDR1 is SGHVS and CDR2 is FQNEAQ. CDR3 length equals 15 residues. The sample holds many counts of this clonotype. Antigen unknown. Sample: cultured PBMCs, taken from culture after CMV antigen stimulation. This TCR was sampled from a human donor in good health (CMV status not recorded). Some clones in this sample may be carry-over from other donors' samples. The chain is built from TRBV7-8 and TRBJ1-5; D might be TRBD1 (6 bases). CDR3: CASSFTGTSNQPQHF. CDR3 nucleotide sequence: TGTGCCAGCAGCTTTACAGGGACGAGCAATCAGCCCCAGCATTTT.